Listed below are T cell receptor beta chains from one sample, sequenced in a study of a mutant IDH1 vaccine in newly diagnosed glioma. Their recognized antigens are unknown. TCRdb keeps only in-frame clones here, not all; method: immunoSEQ multiplex PCR. This table holds around 130,000 clones, about four fifths found once. This specimen consisted of PBMCs, obtained from a glioma patient whose treatment included an IDH1 peptide vaccine. The source is a man aged 35 to 55 with glioma. Both conserved end residues are part of each CDR3. The D gene is left open where the match is weak. Where a row states a size, it is once, few, many or the class of an expanded clone; other rows omit it.

CDR3aa | CDR3nt | j_gene | d_gene | abundance | v_gene
CASSESPWKTQYF | TGTGCCAGCAGTGAATCTCCGTGGAAGACCCAGTACTTC | TRBJ2-5 | . | . | TRBV25-1
CASSLRDRGEETQYF | TGTGCCAGCAGCCTCCGGGACAGGGGAGAGGAGACCCAGTACTTC | TRBJ2-5 | TRBD1 | . | TRBV9
CASRPGQGAYEQYF | TGTGCCAGTAGGCCGGGACAGGGGGCCTACGAGCAGTACTTC | TRBJ2-7 | TRBD1 | . | TRBV19
CASSLGQERTYEQYF | TGTGCCAGCAGCCTCGGACAGGAACGCACCTACGAGCAGTACTTC | TRBJ2-7 | TRBD1 | . | TRBV9
CASRPGGTNQPQHF | TGTGCCAGCAGACCGGGGGGTACCAATCAGCCCCAGCATTTT | TRBJ1-5 | . | medium-sized | TRBV27
CATSRDNWGESNYGYTF | TGTGCCACCAGCAGAGATAATTGGGGGGAGTCTAACTATGGCTACACCTTC | TRBJ1-2 | . | few | TRBV15
CATSREGEGQGENEQFF | TGTGCCACCAGCAGAGAGGGTGAGGGACAGGGAGAGAATGAGCAGTTCTTC | TRBJ2-1 | TRBD1 | . | TRBV15
CAWSVAGTYGYTF | TGTGCCTGGAGTGTAGCAGGGACCTATGGCTACACCTTC | TRBJ1-2 | . | . | TRBV30
CASSLEGGLAGPLSYEQYF | TGTGCCAGCAGCTTGGAGGGGGGACTAGCGGGACCTCTCTCCTACGAGCAGTACTTC | TRBJ2-7 | TRBD2 | . | TRBV5-4
CASSTSIGSYEQYF | TGTGCCAGCAGCACCTCGATAGGCTCCTACGAGCAGTACTTC | TRBJ2-7 | . | . | TRBV7-2
CASSQGSAYEQYF | TGCGCCAGCAGCCAAGGTTCTGCCTACGAGCAGTACTTC | TRBJ2-7 | . | . | TRBV4-3
CASSRDRDSPNYGYTF | TGTGCCAGCAGCCGGGACAGAGACTCTCCTAACTATGGCTACACCTTC | TRBJ1-2 | TRBD1 | . | TRBV7-8
CASSSIPRDEQFF | TGTGCCAGCAGCTCCATTCCTAGGGATGAGCAGTTCTTC | TRBJ2-1 | . | . | TRBV7-3
CASRKHGGRPPETQYF | TGCGCCAGCAGAAAACATGGCGGGAGGCCCCCCGAGACCCAGTACTTC | TRBJ2-5 | TRBD2 | once | TRBV5-1
CASSRDRQHNEQFF | TGTGCCAGTAGTAGGGACAGGCAACACAATGAGCAGTTCTTC | TRBJ2-1 | TRBD1 | . | TRBV19
CATSRDPPGAVTGELFF | TGTGCCACCAGCAGAGATCCCCCAGGGGCGGTCACCGGGGAGCTGTTTTTT | TRBJ2-2 | . | . | TRBV15
CASSMAIPGNTIYF | TGTGCCAGCAGCATGGCTATCCCTGGAAACACCATATATTTT | TRBJ1-3 | . | . | TRBV7-2
CASSSGSEGTQYF | TGCGCCAGCAGCTCTGGTAGCGAGGGGACCCAGTACTTC | TRBJ2-5 | . | . | TRBV5-1